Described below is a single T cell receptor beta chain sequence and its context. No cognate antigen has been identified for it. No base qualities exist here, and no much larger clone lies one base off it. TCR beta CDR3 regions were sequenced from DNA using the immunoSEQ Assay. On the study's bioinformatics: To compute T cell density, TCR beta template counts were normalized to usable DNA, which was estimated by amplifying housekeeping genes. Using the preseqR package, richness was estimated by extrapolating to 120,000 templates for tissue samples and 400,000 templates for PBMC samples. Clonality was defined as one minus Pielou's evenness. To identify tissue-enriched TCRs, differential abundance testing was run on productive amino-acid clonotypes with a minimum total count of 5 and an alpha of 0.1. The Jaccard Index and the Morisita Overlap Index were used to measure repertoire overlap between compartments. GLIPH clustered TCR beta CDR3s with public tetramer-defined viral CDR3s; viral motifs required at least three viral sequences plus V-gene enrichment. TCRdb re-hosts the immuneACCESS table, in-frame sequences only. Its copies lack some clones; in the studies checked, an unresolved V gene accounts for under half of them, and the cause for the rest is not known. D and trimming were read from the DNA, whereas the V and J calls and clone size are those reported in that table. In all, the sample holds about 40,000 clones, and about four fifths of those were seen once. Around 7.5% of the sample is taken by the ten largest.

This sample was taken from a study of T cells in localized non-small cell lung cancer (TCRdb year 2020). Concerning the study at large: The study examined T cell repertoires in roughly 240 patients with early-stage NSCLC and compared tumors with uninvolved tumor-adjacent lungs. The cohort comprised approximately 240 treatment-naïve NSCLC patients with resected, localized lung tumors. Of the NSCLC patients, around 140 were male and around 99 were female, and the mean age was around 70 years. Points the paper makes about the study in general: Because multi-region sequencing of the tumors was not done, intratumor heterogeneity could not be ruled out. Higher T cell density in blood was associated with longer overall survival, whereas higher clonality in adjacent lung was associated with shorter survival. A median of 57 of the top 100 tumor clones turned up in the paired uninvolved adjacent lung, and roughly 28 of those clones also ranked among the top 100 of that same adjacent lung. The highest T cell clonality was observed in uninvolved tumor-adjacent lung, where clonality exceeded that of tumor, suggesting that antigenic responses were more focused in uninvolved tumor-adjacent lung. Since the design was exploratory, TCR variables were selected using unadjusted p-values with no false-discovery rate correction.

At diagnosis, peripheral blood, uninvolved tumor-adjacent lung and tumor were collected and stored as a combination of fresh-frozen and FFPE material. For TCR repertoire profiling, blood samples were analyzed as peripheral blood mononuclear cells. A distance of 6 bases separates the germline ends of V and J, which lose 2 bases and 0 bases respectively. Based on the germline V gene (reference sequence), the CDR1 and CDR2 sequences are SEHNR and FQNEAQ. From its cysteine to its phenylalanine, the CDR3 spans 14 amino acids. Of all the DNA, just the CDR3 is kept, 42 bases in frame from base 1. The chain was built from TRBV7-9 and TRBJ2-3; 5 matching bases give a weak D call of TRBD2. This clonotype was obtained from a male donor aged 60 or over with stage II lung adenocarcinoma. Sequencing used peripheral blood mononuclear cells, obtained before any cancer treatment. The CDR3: CASSLTGSTDTQYF. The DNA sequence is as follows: TGTGCCAGCAGCTTAACGGGGAGCACAGATACGCAGTATTTT. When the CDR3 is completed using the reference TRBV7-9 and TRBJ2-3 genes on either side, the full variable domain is DTGVSQNPRHKITKRGQNVTFRCDPISEHNRLYWYRQTLGQGPEFLTYFQNEAQLEKSRLLSDRFSAERPKGSFSTLEIQRTEQGDSAMYLCASSLTGSTDTQYFGPGTRLTVL.